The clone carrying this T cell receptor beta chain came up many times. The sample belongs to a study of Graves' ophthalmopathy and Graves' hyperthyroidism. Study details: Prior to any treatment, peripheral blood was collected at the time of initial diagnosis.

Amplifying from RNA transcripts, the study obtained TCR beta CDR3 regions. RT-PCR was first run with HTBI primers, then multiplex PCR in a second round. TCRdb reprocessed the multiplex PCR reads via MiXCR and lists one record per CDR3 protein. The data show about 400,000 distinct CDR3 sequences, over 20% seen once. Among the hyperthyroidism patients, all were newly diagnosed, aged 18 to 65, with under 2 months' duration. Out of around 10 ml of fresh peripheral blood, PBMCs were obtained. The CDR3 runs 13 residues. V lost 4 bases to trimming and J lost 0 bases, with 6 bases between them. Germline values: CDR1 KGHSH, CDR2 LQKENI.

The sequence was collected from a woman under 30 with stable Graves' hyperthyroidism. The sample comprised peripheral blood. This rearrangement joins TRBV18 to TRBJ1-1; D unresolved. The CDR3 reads CASSHGLNTEAFF. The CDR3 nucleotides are TGTGCCAGCTCACACGGGTTGAACACTGAAGCTTTCTTT.